This T cell receptor (beta chain) was recovered during a study of Ad26.COV2.S vaccination and SARS-CoV-2 variants. On the study more broadly: Each vaccinee took Ad26.COV2.S intramuscularly, once or twice 56 days apart.

The study, taken as a whole, reports: Spike-specific TCR breadth ran higher among vaccine recipients than placebo recipients.

Profiled with immunoSEQ multiplex PCR; TCRdb holds only in-frame clones, not every one. The sample includes roughly 460,000 clones, roughly 87% seen only once; the top ten take around 1.8%. As for treatment: over 15 received Ad26.COV2.S at low or high dose, single or two shots; roughly five received placebo; per-sample allocation not given. Sampling took place 63 days after the first vaccine or placebo injection. Recruitment in Boston yielded a donor of adult age, 18-55 years. A note on this clone: Its cognate antigen is unknown.

The sequence was obtained from a person aged 18-65 years who received the Ad26.COV2.S COVID-19 vaccine or a placebo. This specimen consisted of peripheral blood, obtained in a trial of Ad26.COV2.S vaccine versus placebo.

CDR3 DNA: TGTGCCAGCAGTTTCTTGACGGGATATGGCTACACCTTC. Translated: CASSFLTGYGYTF. The rearrangement uses TRBV12-3 or TRBV12-4 and TRBJ1-2, with no clear D. This CDR3 has 13 amino acids. Trimming took off 3 bases at V and 5 bases at J, with 10 bases between the two ends.